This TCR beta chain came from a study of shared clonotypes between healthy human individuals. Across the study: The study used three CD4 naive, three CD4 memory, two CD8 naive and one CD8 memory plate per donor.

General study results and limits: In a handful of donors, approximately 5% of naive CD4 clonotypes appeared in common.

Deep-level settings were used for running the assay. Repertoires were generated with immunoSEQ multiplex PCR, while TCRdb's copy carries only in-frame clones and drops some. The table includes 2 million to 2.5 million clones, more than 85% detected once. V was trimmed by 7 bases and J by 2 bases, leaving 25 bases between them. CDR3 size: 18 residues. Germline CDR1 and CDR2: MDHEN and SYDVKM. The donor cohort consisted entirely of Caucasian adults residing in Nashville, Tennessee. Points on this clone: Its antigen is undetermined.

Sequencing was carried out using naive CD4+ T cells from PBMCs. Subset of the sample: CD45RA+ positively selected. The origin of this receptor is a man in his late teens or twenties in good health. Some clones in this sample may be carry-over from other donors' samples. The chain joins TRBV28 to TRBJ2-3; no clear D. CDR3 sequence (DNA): TGTGCCAGCACTTCCCTGGGCGGTTGGGGAACTTACACAGATACGCAGTATTTT. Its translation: CASTSLGGWGTYTDTQYF.